These T cell receptor beta chains were read from a single sample in a study of blood T cell repertoires in COVID-19. Here immunoSEQ multiplex PCR was the method, and the copy in TCRdb shows in-frame clones only, minus some. The table lists 160,000 or so clones, over 80% of them singletons. The material sequenced was peripheral blood. These receptors came from a woman between 55 and 75 years old who had recovered from COVID-19. CDR3s include the opening cysteine and the closing phenylalanine or tryptophan. A D gene is named only where the DNA matches it firmly. The size entry is marked missing in some rows and otherwise reads once, few, many or a size class.

j_call cdr3_length d_call v_call clone_size cdr3_nt cdr3_aa
TRBJ2-6 18 . TRBV4-1 once TGCGCCAGCAGCCAACAGTACCTTCCTGACTCTGGGGCCAACGTCCTGACTTTC CASSQQYLPDSGANVLTF
TRBJ2-4 13 TRBD2 TRBV12-3/TRBV12-4 . TGTGCCAGCAGTGCTAGCGGGGGCAACATTCAGTACTTC CASSASGGNIQYF
TRBJ2-3 13 TRBD1 TRBV29-1 once TGCAGCGGTGGACAGGGTGGCACAGATACGCAGTATTTT CSGGQGGTDTQYF
TRBJ1-1 16 . TRBV5-1 . TGCGCCAGCAGCTTCGGGGTAGACTGGGGGAACACTGAAGCTTTCTTT CASSFGVDWGNTEAFF
TRBJ2-5 16 . TRBV3-1/TRBV3-2 . TGTGCCAGCAGCCAAGATAACCCTATAGGGGGAGAGACCCAGTACTTC CASSQDNPIGGETQYF
TRBJ2-5 14 . TRBV7-2 few TGTGCCAGCAGCTATCGGACAAGCACGGAGACCCAGTACTTC CASSYRTSTETQYF
TRBJ2-5 16 . TRBV14 . TGTGCCAGCAGCCAAGAAGACAGCCGAGTCATGGAGACCCAGTACTTC CASSQEDSRVMETQYF
TRBJ1-3 13 TRBD1 TRBV11-2 . TGTGCCAGCAGCTTGGGACAGGGTTACACCATATATTTT CASSLGQGYTIYF
TRBJ2-5 13 TRBD2 TRBV2 . TGTGCCAGCAGCAAGGGACTAGCAGAGACCCAGTACTTC CASSKGLAETQYF
TRBJ2-3 12 TRBD2 TRBV29-1 . TGCAGCGTCGGGGGAGGGCGAGATACGCAGTATTTT CSVGGGRDTQYF
TRBJ2-3 15 . TRBV11-1 . TGTGCCAGCAGCCTATCATCCAATGGTATGGATACGCAGTATTTT CASSLSSNGMDTQYF
TRBJ1-2 13 . TRBV5-1 . TGCGCCAGCAGCTTGACAGGGTCTAACGGCTACACCTTC CASSLTGSNGYTF
TRBJ2-7 15 TRBD2 TRBV19 . TGTGCCAGTAGTACCTGGACTAGCGGGGGGGCAGCGCAGTACTTC CASSTWTSGGAAQYF
TRBJ2-3 15 . TRBV6-5 . TGTGCCAGCAGTTACTCGGGACTCCACACAGATACGCAGTATTTT CASSYSGLHTDTQYF
TRBJ2-1 15 TRBD1 TRBV7-9 . TGTGCCAGCAGCCGCACCGGGACAGGGGGCGATGAGCAGTTCTTC CASSRTGTGGDEQFF
TRBJ1-2 13 . TRBV10-3 . TGTGCCATCACCCGGACAGCTAACTATGGCTACACCTTC CAITRTANYGYTF
TRBJ1-6 13 . TRBV19 once TGTGCCAGTAGTGTAAGCAGGGGTTCACCCCTCCACTTT CASSVSRGSPLHF
TRBJ2-1 15 . TRBV3-1/TRBV3-2 . TGTGCCAGCAGCCAAGGGGGGCAGAGTTACAATGAGCAGTTCTTC CASSQGGQSYNEQFF
TRBJ2-2 16 TRBD2 TRBV11-3 . TGTGCCAGCAGCACGGGACTAGCGCTAAACACCGGGGAGCTGTTTTTT CASSTGLALNTGELFF
TRBJ2-1 12 . TRBV29-1 . TGCAGCGTTGAAACTAGATACAATGAGCAGTTCTTC CSVETRYNEQFF
TRBJ2-7 15 . TRBV2 few TGTGCCAGCAGGAAGGGGGGGACTACCTCCTACGAGCAGTACTTC CASRKGGTTSYEQYF
TRBJ2-5 16 TRBD1 TRBV5-1 . TGCGCCAGCAGCTCCATTCCCGGGTCCTCAGGGGGGACCCAGTACTTC CASSSIPGSSGGTQYF
TRBJ2-7 13 . TRBV29-1 . TGCAGCGTTGGGGGAGAGGGGGCCTACGAGCAGTACTTC CSVGGEGAYEQYF
TRBJ2-5 16 TRBD2 TRBV9 . TGTGCCAGCAGTGTAGCGGGGGGTCTGGAAGGGGAGACCCAGTACTTC CASSVAGGLEGETQYF
TRBJ1-6 18 . TRBV5-1 . TGCGCCAGCAGCTTGGGAGCCACTGCGAGCTCCTATAATTCACCCCTCCACTTT CASSLGATASSYNSPLHF
TRBJ2-5 14 TRBD1 TRBV5-4 . TGTGCCAGCAGCCCTGGGACAGACCAAGAGACCCAGTACTTC CASSPGTDQETQYF
TRBJ2-7 13 . TRBV15 . TGTGCCACCAGCAAAACAGGACAGTACGAGCAGTACTTC CATSKTGQYEQYF
TRBJ1-3 13 . TRBV28 . TGTGCCAGCAGTGCCTACTCTGGAAACACCATATATTTT CASSAYSGNTIYF
TRBJ1-2 15 . TRBV21-1 . TGTGCCAGCAGCAAAGCCTCAACAGGGCTCTATGGCTACACCTTC CASSKASTGLYGYTF
TRBJ2-7 15 TRBD1 TRBV29-1 few TGCAGCGTTAGAGAAACCGGGACAGGACCTCACGAGCAGTACTTC CSVRETGTGPHEQYF
TRBJ2-3 18 TRBD2 TRBV18 . TGTGCCAGCTCCCCCGGGACTAGCGGGGTACCTAGCACAGATACGCAGTATTTT CASSPGTSGVPSTDTQYF
TRBJ2-2 14 . TRBV6-5 . TGTGCCAGCAGTTGGGGGGTTGGAACCGGGGAGCTGTTTTTT CASSWGVGTGELFF
TRBJ1-6 18 . TRBV7-9 . TGTGCCAGCAGCTTATTTATGGGTCGGAGACTTAATAATTCACCCCTCCACTTT CASSLFMGRRLNNSPLHF
TRBJ1-5 17 TRBD1 TRBV19 . TGTGCCAGTAGTATTCCGGGACAGGGAGGGGACAATCAGCCCCAGCATTTT CASSIPGQGGDNQPQHF
TRBJ1-5 12 . TRBV5-3 . TGTGCCAGGAAAACAGGGAAGAAGCCCCAAGATTTT CARKTGKKPQDF
TRBJ2-7 15 . TRBV18 . TGTGCCAGCTCACCACCCTCGGGTCTCGGCGGCGAGCAGTACTTC CASSPPSGLGGEQYF
TRBJ1-4 13 . TRBV7-2 . TGTGCCAGCAGCAACGGACAGAATGAAAAACTGTTTTTT CASSNGQNEKLFF
TRBJ1-2 14 . TRBV3-1/TRBV3-2 . TGTGCCAGCAGCCAGCCGACAGTTAACTATGGCTACACCTTC CASSQPTVNYGYTF
TRBJ1-2 15 TRBD1 TRBV9 few TGTGCCAGCAGCGCCGGACAGGGGGCGGCTTCCGGCTACACCTTC CASSAGQGAASGYTF
TRBJ1-6 13 . TRBV3-1/TRBV3-2 . TGTGCCAGCACCCACGGCGGGGGATCACCCCTCCACTTT CASTHGGGSPLHF
TRBJ2-5 12 TRBD1 TRBV29-1 . TGCAGCGTATACAGGGGGCGGGAGACCCAGTACTTC CSVYRGRETQYF
TRBJ1-2 15 TRBD1 TRBV24-1 once TGTGCCACCAGTGATGAACGAGGGGACAGATATGGCTACACCTTC CATSDERGDRYGYTF
TRBJ1-2 15 TRBD1 TRBV5-1 . TGCGCCAGCAGCCCCCATTGGGACAGGGTTTATGGCTACACCTTC CASSPHWDRVYGYTF
TRBJ1-1 12 . TRBV28 . TGTGCCAGCAGTTTATTCGACACTGAAGCTTTCTTT CASSLFDTEAFF
TRBJ2-5 15 . TRBV28 once TGTGCCAGCAGTACCCCCGGACTGGAAGGGCGTACCCAGTACTTC CASSTPGLEGRTQYF
TRBJ1-5 12 . TRBV30 . TGTGCCTGGAGTCAAGGAGTCTCCGCCCAGCATTTT CAWSQGVSAQHF
TRBJ1-1 14 . TRBV5-1 . TGCGCCAGCAGCTTGGAGAGACAGAACACTGAAGCTTTCTTT CASSLERQNTEAFF
TRBJ1-4 15 TRBD1 TRBV11-2 once TGTGCCAGCAGCCAATCGACAGGGATATTTGAAAAACTGTTTTTT CASSQSTGIFEKLFF